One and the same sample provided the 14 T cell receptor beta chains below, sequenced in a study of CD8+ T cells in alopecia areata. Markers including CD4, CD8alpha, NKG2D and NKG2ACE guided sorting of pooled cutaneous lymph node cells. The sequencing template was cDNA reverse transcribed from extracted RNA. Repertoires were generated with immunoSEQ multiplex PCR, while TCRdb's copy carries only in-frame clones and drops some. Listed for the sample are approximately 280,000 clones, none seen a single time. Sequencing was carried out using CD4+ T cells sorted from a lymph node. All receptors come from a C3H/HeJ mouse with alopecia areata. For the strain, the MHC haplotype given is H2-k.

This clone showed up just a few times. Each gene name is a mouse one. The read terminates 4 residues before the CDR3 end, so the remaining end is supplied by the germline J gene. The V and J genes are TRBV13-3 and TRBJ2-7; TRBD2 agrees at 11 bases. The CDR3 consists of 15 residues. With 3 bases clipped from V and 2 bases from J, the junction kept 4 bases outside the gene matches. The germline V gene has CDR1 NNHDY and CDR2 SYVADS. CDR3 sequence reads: CASSGGTGGPYEQYF. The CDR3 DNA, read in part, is TGTGCCAGCAGTGGCGGGACTGGGGGCCCCTAT.

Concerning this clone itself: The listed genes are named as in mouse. Partial CDR3 DNA: TGCACCTGCAGTGCCTCAGGGACAGGGCTACAAGAC. It yields the protein CTCSASGTGLQD. The full-length CDR3 reads as CTCSASGTGLQDTQYF. This sequence joins TRBV1 and TRBJ2-5, with 9 bases fitting TRBD1. The CDR3 goes on 4 residues after the read ends, and that part is filled in from the germline J gene. With V trimmed by 3 bases and J by 3 bases, 7 bases remained unmatched. Germline V gene lookup returns CDR1 NSQYPW and CDR2 LRSPGD (reference sequence). The CDR3 contains 16 residues.

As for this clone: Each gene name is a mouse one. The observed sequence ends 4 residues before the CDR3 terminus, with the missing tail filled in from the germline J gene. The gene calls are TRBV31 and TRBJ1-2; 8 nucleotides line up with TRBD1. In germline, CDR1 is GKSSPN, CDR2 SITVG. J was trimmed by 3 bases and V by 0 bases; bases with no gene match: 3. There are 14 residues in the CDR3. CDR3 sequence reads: CAWSLRTGHSDYTF. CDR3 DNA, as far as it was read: TGTGCCTGGAGTCTGAGGACAGGGCACTCC.

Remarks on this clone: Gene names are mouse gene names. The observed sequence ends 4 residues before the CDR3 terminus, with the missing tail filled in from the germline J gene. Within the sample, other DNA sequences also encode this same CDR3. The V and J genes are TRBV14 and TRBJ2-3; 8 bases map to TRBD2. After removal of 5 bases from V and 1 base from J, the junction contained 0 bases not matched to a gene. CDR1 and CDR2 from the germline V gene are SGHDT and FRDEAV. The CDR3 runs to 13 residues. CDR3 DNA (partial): TGTGCCAGCAGACTGGGGGGTGCAGAA. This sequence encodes CASRLGGAE. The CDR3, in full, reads CASRLGGAETLYF.

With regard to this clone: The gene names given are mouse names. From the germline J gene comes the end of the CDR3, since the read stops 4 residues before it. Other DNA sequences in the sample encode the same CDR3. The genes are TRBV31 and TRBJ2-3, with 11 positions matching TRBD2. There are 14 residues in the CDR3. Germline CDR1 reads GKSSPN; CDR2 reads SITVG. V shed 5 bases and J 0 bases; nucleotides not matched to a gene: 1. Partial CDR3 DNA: TGTGCCTGGGGACTGGGGGGAAGTGCAGAA. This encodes CAWGLGGSAE. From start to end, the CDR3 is CAWGLGGSAETLYF.

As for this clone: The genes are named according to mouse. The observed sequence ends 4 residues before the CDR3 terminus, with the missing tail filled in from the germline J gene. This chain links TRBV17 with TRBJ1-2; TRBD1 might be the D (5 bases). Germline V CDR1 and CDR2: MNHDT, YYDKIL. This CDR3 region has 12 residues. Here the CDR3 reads CASSRGGSDYTF. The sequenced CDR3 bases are TGTGCTAGCAGTAGGGGGGGGTCC.

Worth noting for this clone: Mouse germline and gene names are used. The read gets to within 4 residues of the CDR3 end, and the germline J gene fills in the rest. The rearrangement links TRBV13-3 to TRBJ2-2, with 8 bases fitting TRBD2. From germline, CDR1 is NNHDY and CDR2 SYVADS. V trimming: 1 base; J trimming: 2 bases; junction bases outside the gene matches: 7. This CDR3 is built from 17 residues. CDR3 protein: CASSDRGGAPNTGQLYF. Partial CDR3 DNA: TGTGCCAGCAGTGATCGCGGGGGGGCGCCCAACACCGGG.

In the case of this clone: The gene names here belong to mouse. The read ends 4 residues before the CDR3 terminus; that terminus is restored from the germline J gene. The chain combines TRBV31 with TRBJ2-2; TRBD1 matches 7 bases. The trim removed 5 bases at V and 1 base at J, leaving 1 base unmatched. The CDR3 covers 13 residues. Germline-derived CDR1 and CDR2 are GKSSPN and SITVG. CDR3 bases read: TGTGCCTGGGCAGGGGGAAACACCGGG. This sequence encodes CAWAGGNTG. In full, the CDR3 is CAWAGGNTGQLYF.

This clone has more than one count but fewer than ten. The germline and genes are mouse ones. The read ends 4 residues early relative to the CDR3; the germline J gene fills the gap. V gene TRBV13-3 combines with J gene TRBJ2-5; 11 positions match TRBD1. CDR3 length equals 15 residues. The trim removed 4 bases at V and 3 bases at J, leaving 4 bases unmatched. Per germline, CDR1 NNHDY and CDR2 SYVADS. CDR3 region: CASSLRDRGQDTQYF. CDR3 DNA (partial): TGTGCCAGCAGTCTCCGGGACAGGGGGCAAGAC.

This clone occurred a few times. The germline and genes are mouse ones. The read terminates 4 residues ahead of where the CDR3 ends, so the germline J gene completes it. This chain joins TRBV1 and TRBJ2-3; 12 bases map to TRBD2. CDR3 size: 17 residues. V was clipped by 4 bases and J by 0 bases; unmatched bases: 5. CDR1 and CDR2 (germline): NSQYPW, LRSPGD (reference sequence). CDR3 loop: CTCSGGTGGTSAETLYF. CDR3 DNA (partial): TGCACCTGCAGTGGGGGGACTGGGGGGACTAGTGCAGAA.

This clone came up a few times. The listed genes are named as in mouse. Incomplete CDR3 DNA: TGTGCCAGCAGTAGATGGGGACAAGAC. Translated, it gives CASSRWGQD. The whole CDR3 sequence reads CASSRWGQDTQYF. The genes are TRBV19 and TRBJ2-5; tentatively, D is TRBD2 (5 bases). Read sequence stops 4 residues before the CDR3 end, and the germline J gene provides the missing end. The germline CDR1 and CDR2 sequences are FNHDT and SITEND (reference sequence). The V end lost 3 bases, the J end lost 3 bases, and 8 bases lay between the germline ends. CDR3 length: 13 amino acids.

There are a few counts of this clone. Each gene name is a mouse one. Incomplete CDR3 DNA: TGTGCCAGCAGTCGGGACTGGGCAAACACCGGG. The encoded protein is CASSRDWANTG. The CDR3, in full, reads CASSRDWANTGQLYF. The chain uses TRBV19 and TRBJ2-2, with TRBD2 matching 9 bases. The CDR3 end lies 4 residues beyond the end of the read and is filled in from the germline J gene. CDR1 is FNHDT, CDR2 SITEND, per germline (reference sequence). V shed 4 bases, J shed 0 bases, and the junction held 1 base outside the gene matches. The CDR3 consists of 15 residues.

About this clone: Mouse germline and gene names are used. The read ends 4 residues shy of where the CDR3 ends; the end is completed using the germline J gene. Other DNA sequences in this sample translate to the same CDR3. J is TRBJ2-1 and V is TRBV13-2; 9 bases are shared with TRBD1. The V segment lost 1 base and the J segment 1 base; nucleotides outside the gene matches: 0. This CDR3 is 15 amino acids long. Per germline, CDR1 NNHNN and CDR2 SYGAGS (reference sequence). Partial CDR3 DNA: TGTGCCAGCGGTGATACAGGGGGCAACTATGCT. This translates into CASGDTGGNYA. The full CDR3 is CASGDTGGNYAEQFF.

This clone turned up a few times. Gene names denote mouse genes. Here the CDR3 reads CAWSPRAGSQNTLYF. The part of the CDR3 DNA that was read is TGTGCCTGGAGTCCCCGGGCAGGGAGTCAAAAC. The chain links TRBV31 to TRBJ2-4; perhaps TRBD1 as D (5 bases). The read is 4 residues too short to cover the CDR3 end, so that end is filled in from the germline J gene. Trimming removed 1 base at V and 0 bases at J, with 11 bases between. There are 15 residues in the CDR3. Germline CDR1 and CDR2: GKSSPN and SITVG.